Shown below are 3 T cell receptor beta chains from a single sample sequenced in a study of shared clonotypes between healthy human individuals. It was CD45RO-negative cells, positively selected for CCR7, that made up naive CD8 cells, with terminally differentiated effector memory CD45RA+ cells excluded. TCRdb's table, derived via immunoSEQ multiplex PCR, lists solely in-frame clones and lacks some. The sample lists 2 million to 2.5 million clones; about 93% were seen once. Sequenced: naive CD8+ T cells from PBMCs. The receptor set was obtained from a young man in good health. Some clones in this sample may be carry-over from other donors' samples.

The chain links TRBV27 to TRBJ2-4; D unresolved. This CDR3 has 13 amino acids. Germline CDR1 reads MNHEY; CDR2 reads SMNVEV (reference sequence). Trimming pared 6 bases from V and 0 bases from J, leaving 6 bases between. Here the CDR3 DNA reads TGTGCCAGCAGCCGACTAGCCAAAAACATTCAGTACTTC. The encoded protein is CASSRLAKNIQYF.

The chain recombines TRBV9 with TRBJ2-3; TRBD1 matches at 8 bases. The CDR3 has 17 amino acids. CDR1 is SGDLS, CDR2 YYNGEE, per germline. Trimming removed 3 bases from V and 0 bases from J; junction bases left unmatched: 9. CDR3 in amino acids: CASSDAPDRASTDTQYF. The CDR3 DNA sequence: TGTGCCAGCAGCGATGCCCCGGACAGGGCTAGCACAGATACGCAGTATTTT.

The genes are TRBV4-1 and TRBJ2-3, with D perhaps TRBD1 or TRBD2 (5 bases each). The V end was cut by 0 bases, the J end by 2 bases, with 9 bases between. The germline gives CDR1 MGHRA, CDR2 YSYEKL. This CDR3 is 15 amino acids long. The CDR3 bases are TGCGCCAGCAGCCAAGATTGGGACGACACAGATACGCAGTATTTT. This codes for CASSQDWDDTDTQYF.